This note documents a single TCR beta chain sequence. Sequenced by immunoSEQ multiplex PCR; TCRdb stores in-frame clones only, minus some. The table shows 70,000 to 95,000 clones, with 75% to 85% occurring only once. This entry comes from a study of blood T cell repertoires in COVID-19. Trimming stripped 2 bases from V and 8 bases from J, with 15 bases between. CDR3 length: 14 amino acids. Germline V gene lookup returns CDR1 MNHEY and CDR2 SVGEGT. The origin of this receptor is a human donor in a cohort sampled during active COVID-19. The V gene is TRBV6-2 or TRBV6-3, the J gene TRBJ1-1, with TRBD1 as a possible D gene (5 bases). Sequenced input: peripheral blood. The CDR3 protein is CASSYGRQGGEAFF. In DNA form, the CDR3 reads TGTGCCAGCAGTTACGGTCGCCAGGGAGGCGAAGCTTTCTTT.